This T cell receptor (beta chain) was identified in a study of blood T cell repertoires in COVID-19. V lost 4 bases to trimming and J lost 9 bases; unmatched junction nucleotides: 9. The germline CDR1 and CDR2 sequences are MDHEN and SYDVKM. This CDR3 has 16 amino acids. Using immunoSEQ multiplex PCR, the repertoire was profiled, and TCRdb retains in-frame clones only, with some absent. The sample consists of 400,000 to 450,000 clones, 90% of them appearing once. The sequence was obtained from a man aged 18 to 35 who had recovered from COVID-19. The chain recombines TRBV28 with TRBJ2-1; 13 bases are a match to TRBD2. Sample: PBMCs or T cells enriched from blood (not recorded which). The CDR3 reads CASSSKTSGRWVEQFF. CDR3 bases: TGTGCCAGCAGTTCTAAGACTAGCGGGAGGTGGGTTGAGCAGTTCTTC.